The sequence of this T cell receptor beta chain was determined in a study of T cell repertoires in cytomegalovirus infection. Background on the study: Public TCR beta signatures marked donors with CMV infection and the matching HLA.

TCRdb analysed the reads with MiXCR anew, one entry per CDR3 protein. Of some 350,000 distinct CDR3 sequences listed, 25% to 30% are singletons. A word on this clonotype: As yet, its antigen is unknown.

The ends lost 6 bases at V and 3 bases at J; junction bases unmatched: 4. Germline V gene sequence: CDR1 SEHNR, CDR2 FQNEAQ (reference sequence). This CDR3 is built from 14 residues. Sample: cultured PBMCs, taken from culture after CMV antigen stimulation. The rearrangement joins TRBV7-9 to TRBJ2-2, with 7 bases aligning to TRBD1. The sequence derives from a human donor in good health (CMV status not recorded). Some clones in this sample may be carry-over from other donors' samples. The CDR3 loop is CASSPGQYTGELFF. The CDR3 DNA sequence: TGTGCCAGCAGTCCGGGACAGTACACCGGGGAGCTGTTTTTT.